Below, one T cell receptor (beta chain) is given with its context. Constant-region reverse primers amplified full-length variable regions, followed by semi-nested Nested Universal Primer A PCR. TCRdb reprocessed the 5' RACE reads with MiXCR, giving one entry per CDR3 protein. The table has approximately 40,000 distinct CDR3 sequences, roughly a fifth seen once. The V and J ends lost 7 bases and 4 bases respectively, with 13 bases between them. Per the germline V gene, CDR1 is MDHEN and CDR2 is SYDVKM. This CDR3 comprises 14 residues. The sorted Tregs were CD4+CD25+CD127-/low cells. The chain couples TRBV28 to TRBJ2-2, with D tentatively TRBD1 (6 bases). The receptor was derived from a female donor with breast cancer. The sequenced material came from Tregs sorted from blood. The CDR3 sequence is CASTTGLGTGELFF. The CDR3, as DNA: TGTGCCAGCACCACAGGGTTGGGCACCGGGGAGCTGTTTTTT.